These 28 T cell receptor beta chains were all obtained from the same sample, sequenced in a study of T cell repertoires in cytomegalovirus infection. TCRdb re-called the reads with MiXCR, one entry per CDR3 protein. Altogether some 220,000 distinct CDR3 sequences are present, more than 9% being singletons, with the ten largest covering about 1.5%. Sequencing was performed on PBMCs. These receptors came from a human donor in good health (CMV status not recorded). Some clones in this sample may be carry-over from other donors' samples.

This clonotype was counted ten times or more. The CDR3 region has the DNA TGTGCCAGCAGTGATGGGGGGACGAATCAGCCCCAGCATTTT. Residues: CASSDGGTNQPQHF. V gene TRBV25-1 combines with J gene TRBJ1-5; possibly TRBD1 for D (5 bases). This CDR3 is 14 amino acids long. V lost 3 bases and J 4 bases, leaving 10 bases between the germline ends. The germline gives CDR1 MGHDK, CDR2 SYGVNS.

This clonotype was recorded at least ten times. The CDR3 is CASSRGSPEGEKLFF. The CDR3 bases are TGTGCCAGCAGCAGAGGGTCACCTGAAGGGGAAAAACTGTTTTTT. The rearrangement links TRBV12-3 or TRBV12-4 to TRBJ1-4; no firm D call. This CDR3 is 15 amino acids long. V was clipped by 6 bases and J by 8 bases, with 19 bases between them.

A few counts support this clonotype. V and J are TRBV3-1 and TRBJ2-5; D is possibly TRBD1 (5 bases). The germline V gene has CDR1 LGHDT and CDR2 YNNKEL (reference sequence). V was pared by 1 base and J by 9 bases, with 18 bases between. CDR3 length: 15 residues. The CDR3 sequence: CASSQARAGHKAQYF. The DNA for the CDR3 is TGTGCCAGCAGCCAAGCCAGGGCCGGGCACAAGGCCCAGTACTTC.

This clonotype appeared many times. The chain links TRBV7-2 to TRBJ1-1; D is perhaps TRBD1 (6 bases). The CDR3 loop spans 14 amino acids. Trimming shortened V by 7 bases and J by 0 bases, and 12 bases separated the two germline ends. CDR1 SGHTA and CDR2 FQGNSA come from the germline V gene. The CDR3 DNA is TGTGCCAGCACCAACTACAGGGTGAACACTGAAGCTTTCTTT. Encoded protein: CASTNYRVNTEAFF.

This clonotype was counted at least ten times. V and J are TRBV7-2 and TRBJ2-3, with D tentatively TRBD1 or TRBD2 (6 bases each). The CDR3 is 16 amino acids. Trimming left V 0 bases short and J 1 base short, with 11 bases between. Germline CDR1 is SGHTA and CDR2 is FQGNSA. CDR3 sequence: CASSLAWGAGTDTQYF. The CDR3, as DNA: TGTGCCAGCAGCTTAGCTTGGGGGGCCGGCACAGATACGCAGTATTTT.

Turning to this clonotype: A much larger clone lies a single base off, so this may be a read error. The chain joins TRBV10-3 to TRBJ1-4; 8 bases fit TRBD1. The CDR3 spans 14 residues. The germline V gene encodes CDR1 ENHRY and CDR2 SYGVKD. The DNA of the CDR3 is TGTGCCATCAGCCCAGGGGGCACCAGCGAAAACCTGTTTTTT. Its protein is CAISPGGTSENLFF.

Regarding this clonotype: A single base separates this from a much larger clone, so it may be a read error. The gene calls are TRBV25-1 and TRBJ1-1; D may be TRBD1 (6 bases). The germline gives CDR1 MGHDK, CDR2 SYGVNS. The CDR3 is 12 amino acids. CDR3 amino acids: CACSTGCTEAFF. In nucleotides, the CDR3 is TGTGCCTGCAGTACAGGGTGCACTGAAGCTTTCTTT.

This clonotype appeared a few times. CDR3 residues: CASSYSKGAYNEQFF. CDR3 nucleotides: TGTGCCAGCAGTTACTCGAAAGGGGCGTACAATGAGCAGTTCTTC. The chain joins TRBV6-5 to TRBJ2-1, with a weak D call TRBD1 (5 bases). Trimming removed 0 bases at V and 4 bases at J, with 10 bases between. The CDR3 spans 15 residues. Germline CDR1 MNHEY, CDR2 SVGAGI.

This clonotype was counted ten times or more. This chain links TRBV7-2 with TRBJ1-2, with 9 bases lining up with TRBD1. Germline V gene sequence: CDR1 SGHTA, CDR2 FQGNSA. The ends lost 1 base at V and 6 bases at J; junction bases unmatched: 0. The CDR3 loop spans 13 amino acids. The DNA for the CDR3 is TGTGCCAGCAGCTTAGGGGACAGGGATGGCTACACCTTC. Protein: CASSLGDRDGYTF.

This clonotype was seen a few times. The V and J genes are TRBV5-4 and TRBJ2-7; possibly TRBD1 for D (5 bases). Germline CDR1 reads SGHNT; CDR2 reads YYREEE (reference sequence). Trimming took 4 bases from V and 2 from J, leaving 10 bases between them. The CDR3 has 13 amino acids. The CDR3 sequence is CASSNDRTYEQYF. In nucleotides, the CDR3 is TGTGCCAGCAGCAACGACAGAACCTACGAGCAGTACTTC.

This clonotype was seen repeatedly, ten times or more. CDR3 region: CASSSTPGARGEQFF. The CDR3 nucleotides read TGTGCCAGCAGTTCAACTCCAGGGGCCCGGGGGGAGCAGTTCTTC. This chain links TRBV12-3 or TRBV12-4 with TRBJ2-1; either TRBD1 or TRBD2 may fit D (6 bases each). The CDR3 runs to 15 residues. Trimming stripped 4 bases from V and 10 bases from J, with 20 bases between.

The gene calls are TRBV5-1 and TRBJ2-3; D may be TRBD1 (5 bases). V lost 3 bases and J lost 4, with 12 bases in between. The CDR3 has 14 amino acids. The germline V gene encodes CDR1 SGHRS and CDR2 YFSETQ. The CDR3 sequence is CASSSSGSPDTQYF. The CDR3 DNA is TGCGCCAGCAGCTCCTCAGGGTCCCCAGATACGCAGTATTTT.

This clonotype was found many times. The V and J genes are TRBV7-2 and TRBJ2-3; D is unresolved. Germline V lookup: CDR1 SGHTA, CDR2 FQGNSA. Trimming removed 5 bases from V and 0 bases from J, with 15 bases in between. The length of the CDR3 is 16 residues. CDR3 coding DNA: TGTGCCAGCAGCCGTGAAAGTCGGCCTAGCACAGATACGCAGTATTTT. This gives the protein CASSRESRPSTDTQYF.

This clonotype was observed many times. CDR3 sequence (DNA): TGTGCCAGCACCGGGATTTCTGGAAACACCATATATTTT. The encoded protein is CASTGISGNTIYF. The chain has TRBV2 and TRBJ1-3; D gene uncertain. CDR1 is SNHLY and CDR2 is FYNNEI in the germline V gene. V dropped 7 bases and J dropped 1 base, with 8 bases sitting between them. There are 13 residues in the CDR3.

Ten or more counts support this clonotype. The V and J genes are TRBV19 and TRBJ2-6; D not certain. Germline-derived CDR1 and CDR2 are LNHDA and SQIVND (reference sequence). The V end lost 2 bases, the J end lost 1 base, and 6 bases lay between the germline ends. The CDR3 extends over 15 amino acids. The CDR3: CASSILGSGANVLTF. The CDR3 nucleotides are TGTGCCAGTAGTATATTGGGGTCTGGGGCCAACGTCCTGACTTTC.

This clonotype was detected ten times or more. The chain links TRBV4-2 to TRBJ2-5; either TRBD1 or TRBD2 may fit D (5 bases each). The CDR3 consists of 18 residues. V lost 0 bases and J lost 5, with 22 bases in between. Germline V gives CDR1 LGHNA, CDR2 YNFKEQ. This chain's CDR3 is CASSQDEGRRSTDETQYF. The CDR3 DNA follows: TGTGCCAGCAGCCAAGATGAGGGACGGCGTTCGACTGACGAGACCCAGTACTTC.

The J gene is TRBJ1-1, the V gene TRBV19, with 8 bases fitting TRBD1. V was clipped by 2 bases and J by 6 bases; unmatched bases: 8. The CDR3 length is 15 residues. Germline V gene lookup returns CDR1 LNHDA and CDR2 SQIVND (reference sequence). The CDR3 DNA reads as TGTGCCAGTAGTATAAGACAGGGGATGTTCGCTGAAGCTTTCTTT. Translated, it gives CASSIRQGMFAEAFF.

The rearrangement uses TRBV28 and TRBJ1-2, with D possibly matching TRBD1 (6 bases). Germline V gene sequence: CDR1 MDHEN, CDR2 SYDVKM. The CDR3 length is 14 residues. V lost 5 bases, J lost 3 bases, and 13 bases lay in between. CDR3 amino acids: CASSLTGAYYGYTF. Written as DNA, the CDR3 is TGTGCCAGCAGTCTGACAGGAGCCTACTATGGCTACACCTTC.

The rearrangement uses TRBV20-1 and TRBJ2-7; 9 bases line up with TRBD2. There are 16 residues in the CDR3. V was pared by 0 bases and J by 7 bases, with 13 bases of the junction left unmatched. Per the germline V gene, CDR1 is DFQATT and CDR2 is SNEGSKA (reference sequence). The CDR3 sequence is CSARDLVAGAGEEQYF. Here the CDR3 DNA reads TGCAGTGCTAGAGATCTAGTAGCGGGAGCTGGTGAGGAGCAGTACTTC.

This clonotype has ten or more counts. V and J are TRBV7-2 and TRBJ1-2; maybe TRBD1 (5 bases). Germline values: CDR1 SGHTA, CDR2 FQGNSA. Trimming removed 5 bases at V and 5 bases at J, with 18 bases between. The CDR3 spans 15 residues. CDR3 DNA sequence: TGTGCCAGCAGCCCCGCCCGGGGCCGGGGGTATGGCTACACCTTC. Protein sequence: CASSPARGRGYGYTF.

The chain recombines TRBV30 with TRBJ1-1, with TRBD1 as a possible D gene (5 bases). The CDR3 sequence is 13 residues long. CDR1 is GTSNPN and CDR2 is SVGIG in the germline V gene (reference sequence). V was trimmed by 4 bases and J by 2 bases, leaving 11 bases between them. The CDR3 region is CAWTTGPNTEAFF. CDR3 in DNA: TGTGCCTGGACCACGGGGCCCAACACTGAAGCTTTCTTT.

This clonotype was counted only a few times. The chain is built from TRBV12-3 or TRBV12-4 and TRBJ2-7; the D gene is possibly TRBD2 (5 bases). The CDR3 is made up of 15 amino acids. Trimming cost V 5 bases and J 0 bases, with 14 bases left between them. In DNA, the CDR3 is TGTGCCAGCAGTCTTACAGCGGAGAGCTCCTACGAGCAGTACTTC. This gives the protein CASSLTAESSYEQYF.

The chain employs TRBV5-5 and TRBJ2-7; TRBD2 might be the D (5 bases). The germline V and J ends were trimmed by 2 bases and 2 bases, with 11 bases remaining between them. The length of the CDR3 is 14 residues. The germline gives CDR1 SGHKS, CDR2 YYEKEE (reference sequence). The CDR3 spells CASSFEGRAYEQYF. The DNA for the CDR3 is TGTGCCAGCAGCTTCGAGGGCAGAGCCTACGAGCAGTACTTC.

This clonotype was counted ten times or more. The chain links TRBV11-3 to TRBJ1-1; 7 bases are shared with TRBD1. Germline V lookup: CDR1 SGHNT, CDR2 YENEEA. The CDR3 consists of 14 residues. Losses at the gene ends were 6 bases for V and 1 base for J; bases not matched to a gene: 5. The CDR3 reads CASRSPGGNTEAFF. The CDR3 nucleotides are TGTGCCAGCAGATCCCCAGGGGGGAACACTGAAGCTTTCTTT. Filled out from reference TRBV11-3 and TRBJ1-1, the complete variable domain reads EAGVVQSPRYKIIEKKQPVAFWCNPISGHNTLYWYLQNLGQGPELLIRYENEEAVDDSQLPKDRFSAERLKGVDSTLKIQPAELGDSAVYLCASRSPGGNTEAFFGQGTRLTVV.

The chain carries TRBV20-1 and TRBJ2-2; 7 bases line up with TRBD2. Germline lookup yields CDR1 DFQATT and CDR2 SNEGSKA (reference sequence). CDR3 length equals 16 residues. The trim removed 2 bases at V and 3 bases at J, leaving 9 bases unmatched. CDR3 residues: CSARQVSGGYTGELFF. Written as DNA, the CDR3 is TGCAGTGCTAGACAAGTATCGGGGGGATACACCGGGGAGCTGTTTTTT.

This clonotype was seen ten or more times. The chain recombines TRBV5-4 with TRBJ2-7; 13 positions match TRBD2. Germline V CDR1 and CDR2: SGHNT, YYREEE (reference sequence). The CDR3 spans 16 residues. The ends lost 5 bases at V and 0 bases at J; junction bases unmatched: 5. CDR3 protein: CASRRGTSGNSYEQYF. In DNA form, the CDR3 reads TGTGCCAGCAGAAGAGGGACTAGCGGGAACTCCTACGAGCAGTACTTC.

This clonotype appeared many times. The V and J genes are TRBV7-2 and TRBJ1-6; weak D call: TRBD1 (6 bases). Per the germline V gene, CDR1 is SGHTA and CDR2 is FQGNSA. The V end was cut by 5 bases, the J end by 9 bases, with 17 bases between. The CDR3 sequence is 15 residues long. In nucleotides, the CDR3 is TGTGCCAGCAGCCCTAGACAGGCCGAGAGTTCACCCCTCCACTTT. Encoded protein: CASSPRQAESSPLHF.

V is TRBV5-6 and J is TRBJ2-3; tentatively, D is TRBD1 or TRBD2 (5 bases each). The CDR3 runs to 14 residues. Trimming pared 2 bases from V and 6 bases from J, leaving 13 bases between. Germline CDR1 SGHDT, CDR2 YYEEEE. CDR3 in amino acids: CASSFSDSGDTQYF. CDR3 DNA sequence: TGTGCCAGCAGCTTCAGCGACAGCGGCGATACGCAGTATTTT.